This TCR beta chain originates from a study of blood T cell repertoires in COVID-19. The overall study: COVID-19 samples from acute and convalescent phases originated in the United States, Italy and Spain.

Living in 24 US areas, the participants were between roughly 18 and 90 years of age. Cohorts were based on clinical histories the participants reported. Authors' processing steps: By means of reference gene primer amplification, nucleated cell counts were estimated. This table comes from immunoSEQ multiplex PCR, and its TCRdb copy is limited to in-frame clones, with some not included. D and trimming were read from the DNA, whereas the V and J calls and clone size are those reported in that table. The profile shows under 250,000 clones, roughly 91% of them singletons. CDR1 is SGHAT and CDR2 is FQNNGV in the germline V gene. This CDR3 is built from 14 residues. With 3 bases clipped from V and 8 bases from J, the junction kept 4 bases outside the gene matches.

This TCR was sampled from a woman aged 25 to 39 with acute COVID-19. Sequencing input: PBMCs or T cells enriched from blood (not recorded which). J is TRBJ1-2 and V is TRBV11-2; 12 bases map to TRBD1. This CDR3 is CASSLGQGAPGYTF. In nucleotides, the CDR3 is TGTGCCAGCAGCTTGGGACAGGGGGCGCCGGGCTACACCTTC. The full variable domain, with the rest looked up from reference TRBV11-2 and TRBJ1-2, is EAGVAQSPRYKIIEKRQSVAFWCNPISGHATLYWYQQILGQGPKLLIQFQNNGVVDDSQLPKDRFSAERLKGVDSTLKIQPAKLEDSAVYLCASSLGQGAPGYTFGSGTRLTVV.